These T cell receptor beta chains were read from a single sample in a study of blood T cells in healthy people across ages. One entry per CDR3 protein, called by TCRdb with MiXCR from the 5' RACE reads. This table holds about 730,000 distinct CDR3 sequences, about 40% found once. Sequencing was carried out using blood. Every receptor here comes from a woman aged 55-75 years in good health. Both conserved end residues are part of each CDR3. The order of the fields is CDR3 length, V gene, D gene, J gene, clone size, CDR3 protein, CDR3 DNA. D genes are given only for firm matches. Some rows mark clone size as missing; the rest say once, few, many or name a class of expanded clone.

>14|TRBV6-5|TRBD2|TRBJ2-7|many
CASSYSAGVYEQYF
TGTGCCAGCAGTTACTCGGCGGGAGTCTACGAGCAGTACTTC
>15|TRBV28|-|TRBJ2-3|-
CASILSGARADTQYF
TGTGCCAGCATCCTCTCGGGAGCGCGAGCAGATACGCAGTATTTT
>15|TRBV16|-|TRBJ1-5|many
CASSQSYSRHQPQHF
TGTGCCAGCAGCCAATCATATTCAAGGCATCAGCCCCAGCATTTT
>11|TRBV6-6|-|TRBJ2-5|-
CASRTNNEQYF
TGTGCCAGCAGAACCAACAATGAGCAGTACTTC
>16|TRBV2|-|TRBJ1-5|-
CASRRVEGSSNQPQHF
TGTGCCAGCAGGCGAGTGGAGGGATCGAGCAATCAGCCCCAGCATTTT
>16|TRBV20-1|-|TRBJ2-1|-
CSAGGSAGATYNEQFF
TGCAGTGCGGGCGGGTCGGCGGGTGCTACCTACAATGAGCAGTTCTTC
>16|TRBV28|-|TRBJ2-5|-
CANSVAFTGNQETQYF
TGTGCCAACAGCGTTGCTTTCACAGGGAACCAAGAGACCCAGTACTTC
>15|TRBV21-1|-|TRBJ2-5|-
CASSPGTDYQETQYF
TGTGCCAGCAGCCCAGGGACAGATTACCAAGAGACCCAGTACTTC
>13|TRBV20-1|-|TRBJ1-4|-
CSGRGGYNEKLFF
TGCAGTGGCCGGGGAGGGTATAATGAAAAACTGTTTTTT
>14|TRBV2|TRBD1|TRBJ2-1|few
CASRGQGASNEQFF
TGTGCCAGCAGGGGACAGGGGGCAAGCAATGAGCAGTTCTTC
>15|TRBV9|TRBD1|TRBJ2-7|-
CASSVTGTGYNEQYF
TGTGCCAGCAGCGTTACCGGGACAGGGTACAATGAGCAGTACTTC
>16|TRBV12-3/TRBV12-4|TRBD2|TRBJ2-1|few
CASSSPTSGIGNEQFF
TGTGCCAGCAGTTCCCCAACTAGCGGGATCGGAAATGAGCAGTTCTTC
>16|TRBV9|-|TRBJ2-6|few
CASSDRTGYGANVLTF
TGTGCCAGCAGCGACCGAACAGGGTACGGGGCCAACGTCCTGACTTTC
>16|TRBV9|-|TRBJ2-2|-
CASSVFDVANTGELFF
TGTGCCAGCAGCGTTTTTGATGTGGCGAACACCGGGGAGCTGTTTTTT
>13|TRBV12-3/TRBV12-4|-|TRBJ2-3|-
CASTGLTADTQYF
TGTGCCAGCACGGGATTGACGGCAGATACGCAGTATTTT
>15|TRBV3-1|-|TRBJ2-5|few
CASSQEGKGGPEQYF
TGTGCCAGCAGCCAAGAAGGGAAAGGCGGACCTGAGCAGTACTTC
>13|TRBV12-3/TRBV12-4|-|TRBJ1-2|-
CASSSTGNSGYTF
TGTGCCAGCAGTTCCACAGGGAATTCTGGCTACACCTTC
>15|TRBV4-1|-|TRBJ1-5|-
CASSQVSRANQPQHF
TGCGCCAGCAGCCAAGTAAGCAGGGCTAATCAGCCCCAGCATTTT
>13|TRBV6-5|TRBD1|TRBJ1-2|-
CASRLQGAGGYTF
TGTGCCAGCAGATTACAGGGGGCGGGTGGCTACACCTTC
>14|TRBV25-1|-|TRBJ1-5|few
CASSELATGQPQHF
TGTGCCAGCAGTGAACTGGCCACCGGGCAGCCCCAGCATTTT
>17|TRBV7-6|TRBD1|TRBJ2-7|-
CASSLVGTGGSSHEQYF
TGTGCCAGCAGCTTAGTCGGGACAGGAGGTTCGTCCCACGAGCAGTACTTC
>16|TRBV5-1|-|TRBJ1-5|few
CASSPLGGDNNQPQHF
TGCGCCAGCAGCCCGTTGGGGGGGGACAACAATCAGCCCCAGCATTTT
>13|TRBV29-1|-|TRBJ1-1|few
CSVEYRGNTEAFF
TGCAGCGTTGAGTATAGGGGGAACACTGAAGCTTTCTTT
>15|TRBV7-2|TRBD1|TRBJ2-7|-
CASSRSGQNSPEQYF
TGTGCCAGCAGCCGCTCGGGACAGAATTCCCCCGAGCAGTACTTC
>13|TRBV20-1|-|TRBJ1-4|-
CSASGTSNEKLFF
TGCAGTGCTAGTGGAACATCTAATGAAAAACTGTTTTTT
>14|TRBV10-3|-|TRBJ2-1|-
CASKTREFGNEQFF
TGTGCCAGCAAAACACGGGAGTTTGGGAATGAGCAGTTCTTC
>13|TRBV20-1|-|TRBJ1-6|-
CSARGPYNSPLHF
TGCAGTGCTAGGGGGCCCTACAATTCACCCCTCCACTTT
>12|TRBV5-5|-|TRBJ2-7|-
CASSLMYQEQYF
TGTGCCAGCAGCCTCATGTATCAAGAGCAGTACTTC
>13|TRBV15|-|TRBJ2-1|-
CATSRVHGNEQFF
TGTGCCACCAGCAGAGTGCATGGCAATGAGCAGTTCTTC